A single sample gave rise to the 15 T cell receptor beta chains below, sequenced in a study of blood T cells in healthy people across ages. With a J-beta primer mix and a sample-barcoded 5' primer, a second PCR ran about 6 to 11 cycles. Each CDR3 protein is one row after TCRdb ran MiXCR on the 5' RACE reads. The sample holds more than 1 million distinct CDR3 sequences, around 45% seen once. Sequencing was performed on blood. Receptors originate from a woman aged 60-70 years in good health.

This chain uses TRBV12-3 or TRBV12-4 with TRBJ1-5, with D unresolved. Trimming removed 6 bases from V and 4 bases from J, with 13 bases in between. The CDR3 is made up of 14 amino acids. CDR3: CASRSSPENQPQHF. The CDR3 DNA sequence: TGTGCCAGCAGAAGTAGCCCGGAAAATCAGCCCCAGCATTTT.

This chain uses TRBV10-3 with TRBJ2-3; no clear D gene. Germline CDR1 and CDR2: ENHRY and SYGVKD. The CDR3 is 13 amino acids. Trimming took 4 bases from V and 5 from J, leaving 10 bases between them. The CDR3 DNA reads TGTGCCATCAGTGTAGGTCGAGGAGATACGCAGTATTTT. Encoded protein: CAISVGRGDTQYF.

This clonotype was seen at least ten times. The chain recombines TRBV28 with TRBJ2-3; 13 nucleotides align to TRBD2. Germline V gene data show CDR1 as MDHEN and CDR2 as SYDVKM. The CDR3 spans 17 residues. V was pared by 5 bases and J by 6 bases, with 11 bases of the junction left unmatched. This CDR3 is CASSPRTSGRGYDTQYF. In DNA, the CDR3 is TGTGCCAGCAGTCCTCGGACTAGCGGGAGAGGTTATGATACGCAGTATTTT.

This clonotype has a handful of counts. CDR3: CASSLVLGGSYNEQFF. In DNA, the CDR3 is TGTGCCAGCAGCTTAGTTTTGGGCGGGAGTTACAATGAGCAGTTCTTC. V gene TRBV11-2 combines with J gene TRBJ2-1; the match to TRBD2 covers 7 bases. Germline CDR1 and CDR2: SGHAT and FQNNGV. V trimming: 1 base; J trimming: 4 bases; junction bases outside the gene matches: 7. The CDR3 contains 16 residues.

This clonotype was observed a few times. This sequence joins TRBV15 and TRBJ2-4; 11 bases are a match to TRBD1. V shed 8 bases and J 13 bases; nucleotides not matched to a gene: 13. Per the germline V gene, CDR1 is LNHNV and CDR2 is YYDKDF (reference sequence). CDR3 size: 14 residues. CDR3 sequence (DNA): TGTGCCACCGGAGCGGGACAGGGGGTACCAGAGCAGTACTTC. Residues: CATGAGQGVPEQYF.

The CDR3 here is CASSPLSGEQFF. The CDR3 DNA sequence: TGTGCCAGCAGTCCCCTTAGCGGCGAGCAGTTCTTC. This chain joins TRBV2 and TRBJ2-1; D possibly corresponds to TRBD2 (6 bases). The CDR3 is made up of 12 amino acids. Germline loops: CDR1 SNHLY, CDR2 FYNNEI. The V end was cut by 5 bases, the J end by 10 bases, with 12 bases between. The full variable domain, its missing parts supplied by reference TRBV2 and TRBJ2-1, is EPEVTQTPSHQVTQMGQEVILRCVPISNHLYFYWYRQILGQKVEFLVSFYNNEISEKSEIFDDQFSVERPDGSNFTLKIRSTKLEDSAMYFCASSPLSGEQFFGPGTRLTVL.

The chain links TRBV29-1 to TRBJ2-5, with TRBD1 matching over 7 bases. In germline, CDR1 is SQVTM, CDR2 ANQGSEA. J was trimmed by 3 bases and V by 6 bases; bases with no gene match: 10. CDR3 size: 14 residues. This CDR3 reads CSVAGTAHEETQYF. The CDR3 nucleotides are TGCAGCGTCGCCGGGACAGCTCATGAAGAGACCCAGTACTTC.

This clonotype showed up just a few times. The chain couples TRBV6-1 to TRBJ1-4, with a weak D call TRBD1 (6 bases). Germline CDR1 MNHNS, CDR2 SASEGT. The CDR3 has 16 amino acids. Trimming stripped 7 bases from V and 3 bases from J, with 18 bases between. CDR3 protein: CASTRPQQGSNEKLFF. The CDR3 DNA reads TGTGCCAGCACCCGCCCCCAACAGGGTTCTAATGAAAAACTGTTTTTT.

This clonotype was seen a handful of times. The rearrangement links TRBV4-2 to TRBJ2-5; TRBD2 matches 8 bases. This CDR3 region has 17 residues. Per germline, CDR1 LGHNA and CDR2 YNFKEQ. The V and J ends lost 0 bases and 4 bases, in that order; junction bases with no gene match: 10. The CDR3 protein is CASSQEPSGSVLETQYF. CDR3 bases: TGTGCCAGCAGCCAAGAACCCAGCGGGAGTGTCTTAGAGACCCAGTACTTC.

The chain carries TRBV9 and TRBJ1-5; tentatively, D is TRBD1 (5 bases). CDR3 size: 13 residues. The germline gives CDR1 SGDLS, CDR2 YYNGEE. V was cut by 5 bases and J by 7 bases, with 13 bases left in between. CDR3 nucleotide sequence: TGTGCCAGCAGTTCTGGACACCGGCAGCCCCAGCATTTT. This codes for CASSSGHRQPQHF.

CDR3 sequence (DNA): TGTGCCAGCAGACCAACCAGCGGGGCCCTCCAAGAGACCCAGTACTTC. The encoded protein is CASRPTSGALQETQYF. V and J are TRBV3-1 and TRBJ2-5, with TRBD2 identical over 7 bases. The V gene's germline CDR1 is LGHDT and CDR2 YNNKEL (reference sequence). V lost 6 bases and J lost 1; bases outside the gene matches: 11. This CDR3 has 16 amino acids.

V and J are TRBV7-9 and TRBJ2-1; D is ambiguous. The V gene lost 5 bases and the J gene lost 1 base, with 15 bases spanning the gap. Germline V gives CDR1 SEHNR, CDR2 FQNEAQ (reference sequence). CDR3 length: 16 residues. In DNA form, the CDR3 reads TGTGCCAGCAGCCCCCCGGGCGGAGCTTCCTACAATGAGCAGTTCTTC. Translated: CASSPPGGASYNEQFF.

This clonotype came up once. V usage is TRBV10-2 and J usage is TRBJ2-1, with a tentative D call TRBD2 (5 bases). From germline, CDR1 is WSHSY and CDR2 SAAADI. The CDR3 runs to 14 residues. With 4 bases removed from V and 4 bases from J, the gap between germline ends came to 11 bases. CDR3 coding DNA: TGCGCCAGCAGTGTTACTAGACAATACAATGAGCAGTTCTTC. Translating gives CASSVTRQYNEQFF.

The V and J genes are TRBV3-1 and TRBJ2-7; 9 bases fit TRBD2. The CDR3 loop spans 15 amino acids. Germline CDR1 and CDR2: LGHDT and YNNKEL (reference sequence). Trimming took 2 bases from V and 2 from J; bases not matched to a gene: 4. The CDR3 bases are TGTGCCAGCAGCCAATACGGCGGGAGGGCCTACGAGCAGTACTTC. Protein product: CASSQYGGRAYEQYF.

This clonotype came up a few times. The V gene is TRBV2, the J gene TRBJ2-3; no reliable D call. Germline values: CDR1 SNHLY, CDR2 FYNNEI. Trimming left V 2 bases short and J 5 bases short, with 11 bases between. This CDR3 comprises 14 residues. The CDR3 spells CASSETLGKDTQYF. In DNA, the CDR3 is TGTGCCAGCAGTGAAACCCTAGGTAAAGATACGCAGTATTTT.